This TCR beta chain appears in the sequencing data of a study of vaccination effects on CD4 cells after COVID-19 (dated by TCRdb to the early 2020s). Looking at the study overall: In the ViraFEST assay, PBMC were stimulated with viral peptide pools, and antigen-specific CD4+ T cell clonotypes were then identified by expansion using TCR sequencing. Post-vaccine samples across the study were collected a median of 72 days after the second dose, with a range of 14 to 241. Two million PBMC per well were cultured in IMDM with around 5% human AB serum, 8.5 to 10 IU/ml IL-2 and gentamicin, plus 10 ug/ml peptides. SARS-CoV-2 spike-specific CD4+ TCR repertoires from before and after mRNA vaccination were compared in COVID-19 convalescent patients and in infection-naive vaccine recipients. Altogether, around 9 COVID-19 convalescent patients and a few SARS-CoV-2-naive healthy vaccine recipients made up the full study. Cultures from other donors in the study were sequenced using the Oncomine TCR Beta short-read assay on an Illumina iSeq 100.

After 10 days of culture, CD4+ T cells were isolated with the EasySep CD4+ T cell isolation kit. Each participant got two doses of an mRNA SARS-CoV-2 vaccine, either BNT162b2 or mRNA-1273. Healthy vaccine recipients had no prior SARS-CoV-2 infection, confirmed by negative nucleocapsid antibodies before and after vaccination. Half of the culture medium was replaced with fresh IL-2-containing medium on days 3 and 7. Unless noted otherwise, every peptide stimulation condition was grown in triplicate wells. Using Ficoll-Paque Plus gradient centrifugation, PBMC were separated from whole blood and then either used fresh or cryopreserved at -140C. The QIAamp micro DNA kit was used to extract genomic DNA from the cultured CD4+ T cells. Libraries came from the immunoSEQ multiplex PCR assay. DNA from the CD4+ T cells that had been cultured and isolated underwent TCR beta CDR3 sequencing. As for the original processing: Non-productive TCR sequences were removed, reads were trimmed to the CDR3 region, and CDR3s of at least 7 amino acids were retained. The MANAFEST web app was used to identify antigen-specific clonotypes by comparing expansion in peptide wells with expansion in reference cultures. To be called positive, a clone needed expansion at FDR<0.05 compared with the reference and with all other wells, an odds ratio greater than 5, and a frequency greater than 0.1% in two replicate wells. Clonotypes significantly expanded in SARS-CoV-2 spike wells and in at least one common cold coronavirus spike condition were defined as cross-reactive. Using the stringdist R package, CDR3 similarity was measured by Levenshtein distance, and unrooted trees were constructed with ape in R 3.6.1. Held by TCRdb, this immuneACCESS table contains in-frame sequences only and omits some clones. Under half of the omission traces to an unresolved V gene where checked; the cause of the rest is unknown. The V and J calls and the clone size are those of that table, but D and trimming were determined from the DNA. The sample yields fewer than 75,000 clones; 78% were counted once. Together, the top ten hold 4.3% of the sample.

Including cysteine and phenylalanine, the CDR3 has 11 amino acids. Only the CDR3 part of the read is kept: 33 bases, read in frame from the first base. In the germline V gene (reference sequence), CDR1 corresponds to DFQATT and CDR2 to SNEGSKA. Study-level results and caveats: At late post-vaccination timepoints, both infection-induced and vaccine-induced clones showed marked clonal contraction, consistent with waning T cell responses. In healthy vaccine recipients, vaccine-induced clones were almost all SARS-CoV-2 mono-reactive, with only 1 of 255 cross-reactive with common cold coronaviruses. Only a small number of convalescent patients were included, and no early post-infection timepoints were available, which limited the study.

Of note for this clone: The antigen it binds to is not known. No much larger clone is present one base from it, and per-base qualities are unavailable.

This clonotype originated in a human donor who received a COVID-19 vaccine. Sequenced here: CD4+ T cells from PBMCs cultured without peptide, sampled after COVID-19 vaccination. The sequence links TRBV20-1 to TRBJ1-2; 7 bases in between match TRBD1. The CDR3 protein is CSEGQNYGYTF. The DNA sequence follows: TGCAGCGAGGGACAGAACTATGGCTACACCTTC.